The TCR beta chain described here comes from a study of blood T cell repertoires in COVID-19. The CDR3 consists of 15 residues. CDR1 SEHNR and CDR2 FQNEAQ come from the germline V gene (reference sequence). After removal of 4 bases from V and 9 bases from J, the junction contained 6 bases not matched to a gene. Only in-frame clones appear in the TCRdb table, and some are missing; sequencing was by immunoSEQ multiplex PCR. The repertoire holds about 250,000 clones, with around 88% as singletons. The sequence was obtained from a man older than 75 with acute or convalescent COVID-19. The chain has TRBV7-9 and TRBJ2-1, with 13 bases matching TRBD2. The sequenced sample consisted of peripheral blood. CDR3 bases: TGTGCCAGCAGCTCCGGACTAGCGGGAGCGGGTGAGCAGTTCTTC. Encoded protein: CASSSGLAGAGEQFF.